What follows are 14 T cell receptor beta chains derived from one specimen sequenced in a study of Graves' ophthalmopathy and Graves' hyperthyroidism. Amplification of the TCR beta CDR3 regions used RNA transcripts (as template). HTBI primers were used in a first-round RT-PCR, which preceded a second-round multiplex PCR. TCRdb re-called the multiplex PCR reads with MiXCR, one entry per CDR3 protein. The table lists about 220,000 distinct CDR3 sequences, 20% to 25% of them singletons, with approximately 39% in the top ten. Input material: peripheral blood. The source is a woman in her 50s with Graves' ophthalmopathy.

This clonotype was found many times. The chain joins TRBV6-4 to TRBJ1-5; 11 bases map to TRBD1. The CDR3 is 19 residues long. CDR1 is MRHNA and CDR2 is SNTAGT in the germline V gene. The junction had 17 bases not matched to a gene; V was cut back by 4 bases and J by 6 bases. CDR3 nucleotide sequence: TGTGCCAGCAGTGCCACCCTGGGACAGGGGGTATTGTTTGGTCAGCCCCAGCATTTT. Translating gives CASSATLGQGVLFGQPQHF.

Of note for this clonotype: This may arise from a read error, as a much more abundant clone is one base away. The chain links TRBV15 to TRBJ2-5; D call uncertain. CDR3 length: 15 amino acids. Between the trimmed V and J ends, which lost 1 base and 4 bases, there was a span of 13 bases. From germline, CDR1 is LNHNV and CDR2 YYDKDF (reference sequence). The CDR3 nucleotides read TGTGCCACCAGCAGAGCCACCGGCGCGCGAGAGACCCAGTACTTC. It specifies CATSRATGARETQYF.

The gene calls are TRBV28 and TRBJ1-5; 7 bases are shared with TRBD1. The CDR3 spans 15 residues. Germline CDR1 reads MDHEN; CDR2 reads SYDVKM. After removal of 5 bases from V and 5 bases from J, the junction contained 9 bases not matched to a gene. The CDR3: CASSLGQREDQPQHF. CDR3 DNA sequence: TGTGCCAGCAGTCTGGGACAGCGCGAAGATCAGCCCCAGCATTTT.

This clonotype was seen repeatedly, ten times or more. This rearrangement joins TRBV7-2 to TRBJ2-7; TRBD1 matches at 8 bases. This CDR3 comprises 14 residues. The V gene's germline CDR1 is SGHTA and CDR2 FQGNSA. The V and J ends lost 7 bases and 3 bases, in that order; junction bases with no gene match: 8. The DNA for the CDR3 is TGTGCCAGCACCCCCGGGACAGGATACTACGAGCAGTACTTC. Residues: CASTPGTGYYEQYF.

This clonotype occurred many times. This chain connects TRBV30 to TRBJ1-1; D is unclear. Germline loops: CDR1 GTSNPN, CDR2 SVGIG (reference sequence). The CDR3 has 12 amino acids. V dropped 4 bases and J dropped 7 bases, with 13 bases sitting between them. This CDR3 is CAWTLPANEAFF. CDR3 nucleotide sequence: TGTGCCTGGACCCTACCAGCAAATGAAGCTTTCTTT.

The CDR3 DNA reads as TGTGCCAGTAGTATTGGACAGGGGTGGACCGGGGAGCTGTTTTTT. Protein product: CASSIGQGWTGELFF. The rearrangement uses TRBV19 and TRBJ2-2, with TRBD1 matching 9 bases. The germline CDR1 and CDR2 sequences are LNHDA and SQIVND (reference sequence). CDR3 length equals 15 residues. Trimming took 3 bases from V and 5 from J; bases not matched to a gene: 4.

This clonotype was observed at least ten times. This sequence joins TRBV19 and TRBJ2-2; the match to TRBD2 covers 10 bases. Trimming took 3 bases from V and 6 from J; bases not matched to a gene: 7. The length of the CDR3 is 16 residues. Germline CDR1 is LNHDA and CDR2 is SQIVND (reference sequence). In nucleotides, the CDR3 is TGTGCCAGTAGTATTGGAGCGGGAGGGCCGGCCGGGGAGCTGTTTTTT. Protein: CASSIGAGGPAGELFF.

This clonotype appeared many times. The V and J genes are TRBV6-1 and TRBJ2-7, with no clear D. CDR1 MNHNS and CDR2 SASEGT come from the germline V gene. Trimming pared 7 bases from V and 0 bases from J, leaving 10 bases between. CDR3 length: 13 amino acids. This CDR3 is CASMRPSSYEQYF. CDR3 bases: TGTGCCAGCATGCGGCCGAGCTCCTACGAGCAGTACTTC.

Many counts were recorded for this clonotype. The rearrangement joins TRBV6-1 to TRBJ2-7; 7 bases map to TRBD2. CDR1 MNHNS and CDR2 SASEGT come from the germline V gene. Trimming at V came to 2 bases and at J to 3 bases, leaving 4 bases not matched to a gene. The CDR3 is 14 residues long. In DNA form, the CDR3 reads TGTGCCAGCAGTGAAATTGGGGGGGACTACGAGCAGTACTTC. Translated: CASSEIGGDYEQYF.

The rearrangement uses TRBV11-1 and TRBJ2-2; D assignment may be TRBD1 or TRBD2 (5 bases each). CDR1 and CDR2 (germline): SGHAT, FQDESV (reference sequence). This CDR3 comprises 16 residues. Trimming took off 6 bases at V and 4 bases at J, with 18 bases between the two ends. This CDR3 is CASSPAWGAGTGELFF. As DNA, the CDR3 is TGTGCCAGCAGTCCAGCATGGGGCGCGGGCACCGGGGAGCTGTTTTTT.

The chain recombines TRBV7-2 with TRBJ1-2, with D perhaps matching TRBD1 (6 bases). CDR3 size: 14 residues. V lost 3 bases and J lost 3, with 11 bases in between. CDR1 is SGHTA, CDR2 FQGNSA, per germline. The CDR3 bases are TGTGCCAGCAGCTTGGGGACATCCTACTATGGCTACACCTTC. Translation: CASSLGTSYYGYTF.

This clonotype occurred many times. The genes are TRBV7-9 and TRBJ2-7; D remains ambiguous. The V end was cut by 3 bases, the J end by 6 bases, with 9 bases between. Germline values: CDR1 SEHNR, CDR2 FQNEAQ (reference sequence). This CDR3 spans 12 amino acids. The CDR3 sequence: CASSLGVAEQYF. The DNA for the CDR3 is TGTGCCAGCAGCTTGGGCGTCGCCGAGCAGTACTTC.

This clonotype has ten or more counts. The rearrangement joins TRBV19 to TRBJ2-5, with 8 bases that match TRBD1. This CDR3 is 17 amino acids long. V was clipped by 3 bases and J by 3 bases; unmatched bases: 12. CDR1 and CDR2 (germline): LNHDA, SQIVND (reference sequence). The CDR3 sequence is CASSIAGTGGNEETQYF. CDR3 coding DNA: TGTGCCAGTAGTATCGCCGGAACAGGGGGTAACGAAGAGACCCAGTACTTC. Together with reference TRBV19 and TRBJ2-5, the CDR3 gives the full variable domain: DGGITQSPKYLFRKEGQNVTLSCEQNLNHDAMYWYRQDPGQGLRLIYYSQIVNDFQKGDIAEGYSVSREKKESFPLTVTSAQKNPTAFYLCASSIAGTGGNEETQYFGPGTRLLVL.

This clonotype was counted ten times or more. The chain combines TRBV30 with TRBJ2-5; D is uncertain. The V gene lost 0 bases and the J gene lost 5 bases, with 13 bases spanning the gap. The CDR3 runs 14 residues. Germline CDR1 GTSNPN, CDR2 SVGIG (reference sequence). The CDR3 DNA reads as TGTGCCTGGAGTGTAGACTCGGTTTCGGAGACCCAGTACTTC. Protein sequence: CAWSVDSVSETQYF.